The entry below gives a single T cell receptor beta chain sequence along with its context. The sample comes from a study of blood T cell repertoires in COVID-19. The wider study: The United States, Italy and Spain were the sources of the acute and convalescent COVID-19 samples. T cells, B-cell-depleted T cells, or PBMCs supplied cDNA or gDNA.

Germline V CDR1 and CDR2: SGHNT, YYREEE (reference sequence). The CDR3 loop spans 14 amino acids. V was clipped by 4 bases and J by 8 bases, with 18 bases between them. Per the authors' pipeline: From reference gene primer amplification, estimates of nucleated cell counts were derived. Clones were sequenced by immunoSEQ multiplex PCR, and TCRdb holds only the in-frame ones, with some missing. That table is the source of V, J and clone size, and D and trimming were worked out from the DNA. The table has 200,000 to 250,000 clones, around nine tenths seen once. Input material: peripheral blood. This TCR derives from a woman in her sixties or seventies with active or convalescent COVID-19. This chain uses TRBV5-4 with TRBJ1-1; unclear D gene. CDR3 amino acids: CASSHPLRGLEAFF. As DNA, the CDR3 is TGTGCCAGCAGCCACCCCCTGCGGGGTCTCGAAGCTTTCTTT.